These T cell receptor beta chains were read from a single sample in a study of cytomegalovirus exposure and HLA in healthy donors. The protocol was immunoSEQ multiplex PCR, while the TCRdb copy is restricted to in-frame clones and leaves out a portion. The repertoire includes more than 95,000 clones, around four fifths of them detected once, and 1% to 1.5% sits in the top ten. Specimen: PBMCs. These receptors came from a man younger than 45 in good health and CMV-seronegative. The CDR3 runs from the conserved cysteine through the conserved F or W. The D gene is left open where the match is weak. Size is stated for part of the rows, as once, few or many counts, or as a class when the clone is expanded.

J	D	size	V	CDR3	DNA
TRBJ2-7	.	.	TRBV10-1	CASIRRGRDEQYF	TGCGCCAGCATTAGGAGGGGGCGAGATGAGCAGTACTTC
TRBJ2-5	TRBD2	.	TRBV7-9	CASSRLAGGLETQYF	TGTGCCAGCAGCCGACTAGCGGGAGGTCTAGAGACCCAGTACTTC
TRBJ2-7	.	.	TRBV5-4	CASSPQSGKEYEQYF	TGTGCCAGCAGCCCTCAGTCAGGGAAAGAATACGAGCAGTACTTC
TRBJ2-1	TRBD2	.	TRBV19	CASSELATAQFF	TGTGCCAGTAGTGAACTAGCGACAGCCCAGTTCTTC
TRBJ2-3	.	.	TRBV9	CASSGGLINRPDTQYF	TGTGCCAGCAGCGGAGGCCTAATCAACCGCCCAGATACGCAGTATTTT
TRBJ2-3	TRBD2	.	TRBV4-1	CASSPPGRSTDTQYF	TGCGCCAGCAGTCCGCCCGGGAGGTCCACAGATACGCAGTATTTT
TRBJ2-7	TRBD1	.	TRBV6-5	CASSSGQGAYEQYF	TGTGCCAGCAGTTCCGGACAGGGGGCCTACGAGCAGTACTTC
TRBJ1-1	.	.	TRBV11-2	CASSTGYRNTEAFF	TGTGCCAGCAGCACGGGGTACAGAAACACTGAAGCTTTCTTT
TRBJ2-7	.	.	TRBV6-1	CASSEVLVPRAYEQYF	TGTGCCAGCAGTGAAGTCCTCGTCCCCAGGGCCTACGAGCAGTACTTC
TRBJ1-4	TRBD1	.	TRBV27	CASSSRPDRLNEKLFF	TGTGCCAGCAGTTCTCGCCCGGACAGGTTAAATGAAAAACTGTTTTTT
TRBJ2-3	TRBD2	few	TRBV5-1	CASSSGTSGGTDTQYF	TGCGCCAGCAGCTCAGGGACTAGCGGCGGCACAGATACGCAGTATTTT
TRBJ1-4	.	few	TRBV6-5	CASKKSQHNEKLFF	TGTGCCAGCAAGAAATCACAACATAATGAAAAACTGTTTTTT
TRBJ1-1	.	.	TRBV5-6	CASSLGGGQNTEAFF	TGTGCCAGCAGCTTGGGCGGGGGTCAGAACACTGAAGCTTTCTTT
TRBJ2-4	.	.	TRBV10-3	CAISEPARDPRGKNIQYF	TGTGCCATCAGTGAGCCGGCTAGGGATCCACGGGGCAAAAACATTCAGTACTTC
TRBJ2-3	.	.	TRBV6-5	CASRQTGLTDTQYF	TGTGCCAGCAGACAGACAGGCCTCACAGATACGCAGTATTTT
TRBJ1-6	.	.	TRBV7-9	CASSSGTFFSPLHF	TGTGCCAGCAGCTCCGGGACATTTTTCTCCCCCCTCCACTTT
TRBJ2-7	.	.	TRBV6-1	CASGTRSSYEQYF	TGTGCCAGCGGGACTCGGAGCTCCTACGAGCAGTACTTC
TRBJ2-1	TRBD2	.	TRBV29-1	CSVTSGGPYNEQFF	TGCAGCGTGACAAGCGGGGGCCCCTACAATGAGCAGTTCTTC
TRBJ2-7	TRBD2	.	TRBV10-2	CATKRTRSGSEYEQYF	TGCGCCACCAAACGAACTAGAAGCGGGAGTGAATACGAGCAGTACTTC
TRBJ2-3	.	few	TRBV19	CASSIREKDTQYF	TGTGCCAGTAGTATCCGGGAGAAAGATACGCAGTATTTT
TRBJ2-7	.	.	TRBV5-1	CASSLGGGGTADYEQYF	TGCGCCAGCAGCTTGGGGGGGGGCGGGACGGCTGATTACGAGCAGTACTTC
TRBJ2-1	TRBD2	.	TRBV9	CASSVQRLAGGGGEQFF	TGTGCCAGCAGCGTACAAAGACTAGCGGGAGGGGGTGGTGAGCAGTTCTTC
TRBJ1-2	.	once	TRBV9	CASSVAQGNYGYTF	TGTGCCAGCAGCGTTGCCCAGGGGAACTATGGCTACACCTTC
TRBJ1-2	.	.	TRBV7-2	CASSLTGSDYGYTF	TGTGCCAGCAGCTTAACAGGGAGCGACTATGGCTACACCTTC
TRBJ2-5	TRBD1	.	TRBV6-6	CASGKGTVQETQYF	TGTGCCAGCGGAAAAGGGACAGTACAAGAGACCCAGTACTTC
TRBJ1-5	.	.	TRBV27	CASGLRREPQHF	TGTGCCAGTGGTCTTCGGAGGGAGCCCCAGCATTTT
TRBJ2-3	.	once	TRBV19	CASSFQGKGDTQYF	TGTGCCAGTAGCTTCCAGGGGAAGGGAGATACGCAGTATTTT
TRBJ1-2	TRBD1	few	TRBV19	CASKQQGAHGYTF	TGTGCCAGTAAGCAACAGGGGGCGCACGGCTACACCTTC
TRBJ2-3	TRBD2	.	TRBV9	CASSGAGGSTDTQYF	TGTGCCAGCAGCGGAGCGGGGGGGAGCACAGATACGCAGTATTTT
TRBJ2-1	TRBD2	.	TRBV2	CASSVSGLKNEQFF	TGTGCCAGCAGCGTTAGCGGGCTTAAGAATGAGCAGTTCTTC
TRBJ2-1	TRBD2	few	TRBV9	CASSGGLRGGGNEQFF	TGTGCCAGCAGCGGCGGACTTCGCGGGGGGGGCAATGAGCAGTTCTTC
TRBJ2-7	.	.	TRBV6-5	CASSSAGPYEQYF	TGTGCCAGCAGTTCGGCGGGGCCTTACGAGCAGTACTTC
TRBJ2-1	TRBD2	.	TRBV10-2	CATQTSGRASGNEQFF	TGCGCCACCCAGACTAGCGGGAGGGCCTCGGGAAATGAGCAGTTCTTC
TRBJ1-1	.	.	TRBV6-5	CASSYSRGGGTEAFF	TGTGCCAGCAGTTACTCGCGGGGAGGGGGCACTGAAGCTTTCTTT
TRBJ2-1	TRBD2	few	TRBV28	CASSLGGRYNEQFF	TGTGCCAGCAGTTTAGGCGGGAGGTACAATGAGCAGTTCTTC
TRBJ2-5	TRBD2	.	TRBV19	CASSQTGTSVETQYF	TGTGCCAGTAGTCAGACCGGGACTAGCGTAGAGACCCAGTACTTC
TRBJ2-3	.	.	TRBV28	CASSLGAAPDTQYF	TGTGCCAGCAGCTTGGGGGCCGCCCCAGATACGCAGTATTTT
TRBJ1-4	.	.	TRBV2	CASRWRVRDNEKLFF	TGTGCCAGCAGGTGGAGGGTCAGAGATAATGAAAAACTGTTTTTT
TRBJ2-1	TRBD1	.	TRBV27	CASNLTGCKFF	TGTGCCAGCAACCTGACAGGGTGTAAGTTCTTC
TRBJ1-1	.	.	TRBV4-3	CASSQVTGYTEAFF	TGCGCCAGCAGCCAAGTCACAGGATACACTGAAGCTTTCTTT
TRBJ2-3	TRBD1	.	TRBV28	CASSPGQVRSDTQYF	TGTGCCAGCAGTCCTGGACAGGTTAGGTCAGATACGCAGTATTTT
TRBJ2-6	.	.	TRBV10-3	CAITSLSGANVLTF	TGTGCCATCACGAGCCTATCTGGGGCCAACGTCCTGACTTTC
TRBJ2-1	.	.	TRBV2	CASMGPAYNEQFF	TGTGCCAGCATGGGGCCCGCCTACAATGAGCAGTTCTTC
TRBJ1-1	TRBD1	.	TRBV5-4	CASSRHSNRGWTEAFF	TGTGCCAGCAGCAGACACTCTAACAGGGGGTGGACTGAAGCTTTCTTT
TRBJ2-7	TRBD1	.	TRBV11-2	CASRLNRGPYEQYF	TGTGCCAGCAGACTTAACAGGGGACCCTACGAGCAGTACTTC
TRBJ1-2	TRBD1	.	TRBV28	CASSETGDVYGYTF	TGTGCCAGCAGTGAAACAGGGGACGTCTATGGCTACACCTTC